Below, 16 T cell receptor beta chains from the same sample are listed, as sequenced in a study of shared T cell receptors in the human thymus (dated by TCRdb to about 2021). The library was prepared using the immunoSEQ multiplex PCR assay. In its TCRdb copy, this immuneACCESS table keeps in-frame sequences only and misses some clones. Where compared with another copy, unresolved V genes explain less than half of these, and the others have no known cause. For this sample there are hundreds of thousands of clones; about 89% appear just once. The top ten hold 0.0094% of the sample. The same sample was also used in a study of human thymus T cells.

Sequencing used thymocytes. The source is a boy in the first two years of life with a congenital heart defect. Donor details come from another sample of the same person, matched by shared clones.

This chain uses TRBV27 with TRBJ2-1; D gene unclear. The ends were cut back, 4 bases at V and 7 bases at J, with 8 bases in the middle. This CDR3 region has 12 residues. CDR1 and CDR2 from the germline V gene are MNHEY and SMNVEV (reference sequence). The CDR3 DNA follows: TGTGCCAGCAGTTCCCCGTCGAATGAGCAGTTCTTC. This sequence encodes CASSSPSNEQFF.

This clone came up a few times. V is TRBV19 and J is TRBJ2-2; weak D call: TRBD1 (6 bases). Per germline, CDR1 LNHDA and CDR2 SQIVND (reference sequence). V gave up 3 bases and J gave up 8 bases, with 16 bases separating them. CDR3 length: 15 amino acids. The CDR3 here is CASSMYAPGTGELFF. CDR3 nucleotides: TGTGCCAGTAGTATGTACGCCCCGGGGACAGGGGAGCTGTTTTTT. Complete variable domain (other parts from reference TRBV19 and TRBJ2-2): DGGITQSPKYLFRKEGQNVTLSCEQNLNHDAMYWYRQDPGQGLRLIYYSQIVNDFQKGDIAEGYSVSREKKESFPLTVTSAQKNPTAFYLCASSMYAPGTGELFFGEGSRLTVL.

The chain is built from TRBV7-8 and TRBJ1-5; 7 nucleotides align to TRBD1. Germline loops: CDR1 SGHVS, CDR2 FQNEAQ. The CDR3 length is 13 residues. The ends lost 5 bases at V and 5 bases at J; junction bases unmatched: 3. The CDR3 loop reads CASSPGTDQPQHF. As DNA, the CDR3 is TGTGCCAGCAGCCCCGGGACAGATCAGCCCCAGCATTTT. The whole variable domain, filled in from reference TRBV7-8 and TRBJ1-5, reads GAGVSQSPRYKVAKRGQDVALRCDPISGHVSLFWYQQALGQGPEFLTYFQNEAQLDKSGLPSDRFFAERPEGSVSTLKIQRTQQEDSAVYLCASSPGTDQPQHFGDGTRLSIL.

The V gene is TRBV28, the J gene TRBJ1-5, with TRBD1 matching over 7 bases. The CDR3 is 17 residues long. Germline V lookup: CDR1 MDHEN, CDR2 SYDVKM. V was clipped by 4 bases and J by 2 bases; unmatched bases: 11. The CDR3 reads CASSSATTGRGNQPQHF. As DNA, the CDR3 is TGTGCCAGCAGTTCAGCGACGACAGGGCGAGGCAATCAGCCCCAGCATTTT.

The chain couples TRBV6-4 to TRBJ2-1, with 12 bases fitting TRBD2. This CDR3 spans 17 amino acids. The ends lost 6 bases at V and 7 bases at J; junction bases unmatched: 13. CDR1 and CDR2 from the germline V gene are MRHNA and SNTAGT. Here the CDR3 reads CASSLAGGPRGRNEQFF. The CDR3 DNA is TGTGCCAGCAGCCTAGCGGGAGGGCCTAGGGGAAGGAATGAGCAGTTCTTC.

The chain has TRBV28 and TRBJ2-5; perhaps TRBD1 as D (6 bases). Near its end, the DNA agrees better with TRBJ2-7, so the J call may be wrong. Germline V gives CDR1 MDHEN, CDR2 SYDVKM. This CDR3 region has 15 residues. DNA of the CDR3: TGTGCCAGCAGACAGGGCCTCTATTCGTCCTACGAGCAGTACTTC. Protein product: CASRQGLYSSYEQYF.

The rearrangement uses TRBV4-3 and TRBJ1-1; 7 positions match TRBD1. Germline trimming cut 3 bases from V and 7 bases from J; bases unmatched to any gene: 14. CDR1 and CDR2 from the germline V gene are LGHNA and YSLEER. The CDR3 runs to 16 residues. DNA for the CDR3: TGCGCCAGCAGCCAGGTCCGGGACAGCCTTCTCCTTGAAGCTTTCTTT. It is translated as CASSQVRDSLLLEAFF.

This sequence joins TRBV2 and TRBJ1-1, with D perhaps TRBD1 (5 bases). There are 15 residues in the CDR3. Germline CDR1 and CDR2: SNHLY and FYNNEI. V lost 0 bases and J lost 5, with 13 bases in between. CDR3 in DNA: TGTGCCAGCAGTGAAGCGTTCGGGGGGAGGACTGAAGCTTTCTTT. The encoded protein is CASSEAFGGRTEAFF.

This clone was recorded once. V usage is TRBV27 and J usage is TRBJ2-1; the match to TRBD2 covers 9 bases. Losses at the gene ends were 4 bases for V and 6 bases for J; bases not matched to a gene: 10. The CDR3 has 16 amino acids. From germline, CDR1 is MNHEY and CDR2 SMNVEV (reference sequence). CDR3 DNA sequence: TGTGCCAGCAGTTCCCTCGGGGCGGGAGGGGGCAATGAGCAGTTCTTC. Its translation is CASSSLGAGGGNEQFF.

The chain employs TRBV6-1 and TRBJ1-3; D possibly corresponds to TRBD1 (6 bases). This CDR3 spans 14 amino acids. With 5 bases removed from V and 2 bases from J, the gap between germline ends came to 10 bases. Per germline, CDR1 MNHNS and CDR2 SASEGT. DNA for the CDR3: TGTGCCAGCAGTTCGGACAGACCTGGAAACACCATATATTTT. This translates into CASSSDRPGNTIYF.

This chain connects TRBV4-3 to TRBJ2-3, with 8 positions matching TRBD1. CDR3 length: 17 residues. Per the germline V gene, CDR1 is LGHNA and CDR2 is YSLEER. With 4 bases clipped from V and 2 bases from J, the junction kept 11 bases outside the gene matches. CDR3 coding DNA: TGCGCCAGCAGCCGCGGATCCTGGACAGGGAACACAGATACGCAGTATTTT. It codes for CASSRGSWTGNTDTQYF.

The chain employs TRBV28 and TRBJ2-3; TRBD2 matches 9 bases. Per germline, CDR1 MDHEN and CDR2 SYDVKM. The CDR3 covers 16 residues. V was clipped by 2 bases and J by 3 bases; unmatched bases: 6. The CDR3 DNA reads TGTGCCAGCAGTTTAGGGCTAGCGGGGATAACAGATACGCAGTATTTT. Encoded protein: CASSLGLAGITDTQYF.

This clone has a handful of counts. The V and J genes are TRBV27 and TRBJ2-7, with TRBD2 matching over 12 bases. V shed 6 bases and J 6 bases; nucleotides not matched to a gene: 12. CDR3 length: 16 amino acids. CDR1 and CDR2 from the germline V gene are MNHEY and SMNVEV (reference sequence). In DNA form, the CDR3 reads TGTGCCAGCAGACCGGAGACTAGCGGGGGACTCGGCGAGCAGTACTTC. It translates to CASRPETSGGLGEQYF.

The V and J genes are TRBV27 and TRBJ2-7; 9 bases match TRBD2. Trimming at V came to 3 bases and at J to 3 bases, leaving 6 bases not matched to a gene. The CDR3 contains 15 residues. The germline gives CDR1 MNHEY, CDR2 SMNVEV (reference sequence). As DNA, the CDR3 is TGTGCCAGCAGTTTTAAACTAGCGGGCATCTACGAGCAGTACTTC. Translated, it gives CASSFKLAGIYEQYF.

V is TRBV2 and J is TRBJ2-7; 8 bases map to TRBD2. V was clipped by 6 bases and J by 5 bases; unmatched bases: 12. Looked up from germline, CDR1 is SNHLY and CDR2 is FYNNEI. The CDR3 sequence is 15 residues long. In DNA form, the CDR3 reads TGTGCCAGCAGATGGCTTACTAGCGGATCCCACGAGCAGTACTTC. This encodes CASRWLTSGSHEQYF. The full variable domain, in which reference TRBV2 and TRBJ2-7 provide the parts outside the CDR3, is EPEVTQTPSHQVTQMGQEVILRCVPISNHLYFYWYRQILGQKVEFLVSFYNNEISEKSEIFDDQFSVERPDGSNFTLKIRSTKLEDSAMYFCASRWLTSGSHEQYFGPGTRLTVT.

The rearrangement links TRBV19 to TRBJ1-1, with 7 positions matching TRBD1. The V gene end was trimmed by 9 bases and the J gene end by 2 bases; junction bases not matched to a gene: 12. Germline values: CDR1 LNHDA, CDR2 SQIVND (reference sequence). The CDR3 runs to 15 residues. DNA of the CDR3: TGTGCCAGCTTACTCAGAAGGGGGCCCAACACTGAAGCTTTCTTT. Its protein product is CASLLRRGPNTEAFF. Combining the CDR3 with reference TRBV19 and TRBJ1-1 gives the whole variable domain DGGITQSPKYLFRKEGQNVTLSCEQNLNHDAMYWYRQDPGQGLRLIYYSQIVNDFQKGDIAEGYSVSREKKESFPLTVTSAQKNPTAFYLCASLLRRGPNTEAFFGQGTRLTVV.